These 27 T cell receptor beta chains originate from one sample sequenced in a study of T cell clones after liver transplantation. The protocol was immunoSEQ multiplex PCR, while the TCRdb copy is restricted to in-frame clones and leaves out a portion. The sample contains tens of thousands of clones, roughly 85% of which appear only once. The specimen was CD4+ T cells from blood, collected at the 22-month timepoint. These TCRs come from a human patient who received a liver transplant. Some T cells may arise from the graft donor.

Only a few counts were recorded for this clone. The chain has TRBV5-4 and TRBJ2-1; 8 bases are shared with TRBD2. The CDR3 is made up of 18 amino acids. V shed 1 base and J 7 bases; nucleotides not matched to a gene: 16. The V gene's germline CDR1 is SGHNT and CDR2 YYREEE (reference sequence). This chain's CDR3 is CASSLPSRGAGVGNEQFF. The CDR3 DNA follows: TGTGCCAGCAGCTTGCCCTCCCGGGGAGCGGGAGTAGGTAATGAGCAGTTCTTC. Looking up the rest from reference TRBV5-4 and TRBJ2-1 gives the full variable domain: ETGVTQSPTHLIKTRGQQVTLRCSSQSGHNTVSWYQQALGQGPQFIFQYYREEENGRGNFPPRFSGLQFPNYSSELNVNALELDDSALYLCASSLPSRGAGVGNEQFFGPGTRLTVL.

The chain has TRBV5-6 and TRBJ2-7; D remains ambiguous. The germline CDR1 and CDR2 sequences are SGHDT and YYEEEE. The CDR3 is 16 residues long. V dropped 4 bases and J dropped 6 bases, with 23 bases sitting between them. The CDR3 protein is CASSNLPGVPGPEQYF. The CDR3 coding sequence is TGTGCCAGCAGCAACCTGCCGGGCGTCCCTGGGCCCGAGCAGTACTTC.

The chain has TRBV5-4 and TRBJ2-2; 8 nucleotides line up with TRBD2. The ends lost 1 base at V and 7 bases at J; junction bases unmatched: 6. This CDR3 spans 15 amino acids. Looked up from germline, CDR1 is SGHNT and CDR2 is YYREEE (reference sequence). For the CDR3, the DNA is TGTGCCAGCAGCTTGAACGGGAGGGCCGACGGGGAGCTGTTTTTT. Translated: CASSLNGRADGELFF.

The chain's CDR3 is CASSVYINTGELFF. The DNA for the CDR3 is TGTGCCAGCAGCGTGTATATCAACACCGGGGAGCTGTTTTTT. This chain links TRBV9 with TRBJ2-2; D remains unclear. CDR3 length: 14 amino acids. V lost 2 bases, J lost 2 bases, and 7 bases lay in between. Germline CDR1 SGDLS, CDR2 YYNGEE.

This clone occurred a few times. The V call is TRBV10-3, the J call TRBJ2-3; D ambiguous. Germline V lookup: CDR1 ENHRY, CDR2 SYGVKD. With 4 bases removed from V and 2 bases from J, the gap between germline ends came to 10 bases. The CDR3 sequence is 14 residues long. CDR3 sequence (DNA): TGTGCCATCAGTGGCAGGCTCAACACAGATACGCAGTATTTT. Amino acids: CAISGRLNTDTQYF.

This clone was seen once. This chain joins TRBV11-2 and TRBJ2-7; D might be TRBD1 (6 bases). Trimming took 6 bases from V and 5 from J, leaving 17 bases between them. Germline CDR1 reads SGHAT; CDR2 reads FQNNGV. There are 14 residues in the CDR3. The CDR3 DNA follows: TGTGCCAGCAGTTTCCGGGACATAATCAACGAGCAGTACTTC. This codes for CASSFRDIINEQYF.

The V gene is TRBV7-9, the J gene TRBJ2-7, with D uncertain. The ends were cut back, 2 bases at V and 6 bases at J, with 14 bases in the middle. This CDR3 is built from 14 residues. Germline V gene sequence: CDR1 SEHNR, CDR2 FQNEAQ (reference sequence). The CDR3 loop reads CASSLWPPSSEQYF. The CDR3 DNA reads TGTGCCAGCAGCTTATGGCCCCCTTCTAGCGAGCAGTACTTC.

The chain is built from TRBV7-2 and TRBJ1-2, with TRBD1 matching over 12 bases. J gave up 7 bases and V 2 bases, and 8 bases lay outside the gene matches. Germline values: CDR1 SGHTA, CDR2 FQGNSA. There are 16 residues in the CDR3. The CDR3 DNA reads TGTGCCAGCAGCTTATCTCCGGGACAGGGGGCCGGTGGCTACACCTTC. Translated: CASSLSPGQGAGGYTF.

The rearrangement links TRBV10-3 to TRBJ2-1, with D possibly TRBD1 on 6 matching bases. The CDR3 totals 14 residues. Germline CDR1 ENHRY, CDR2 SYGVKD. Trimming stripped 4 bases from V and 3 bases from J, with 10 bases between. In nucleotides, the CDR3 is TGTGCCATCAGTGGGGACATAGACTACAATGAGCAGTTCTTC. This sequence encodes CAISGDIDYNEQFF.

V usage is TRBV15 and J usage is TRBJ2-7, with D maybe TRBD1 (6 bases). Between the trimmed V and J ends, which lost 0 bases and 3 bases, there was a span of 15 bases. The CDR3 runs to 16 residues. Looked up from germline, CDR1 is LNHNV and CDR2 is YYDKDF (reference sequence). The chain's CDR3 is CATSRDLGTKGYEQYF. CDR3 sequence (DNA): TGTGCCACCAGCAGAGATCTTGGGACAAAAGGCTACGAGCAGTACTTC.

This chain links TRBV7-9 with TRBJ2-3; D is unclear. V was clipped by 5 bases and J by 6 bases, with 15 bases between them. CDR3 length equals 14 residues. Germline CDR1 SEHNR, CDR2 FQNEAQ (reference sequence). In DNA form, the CDR3 reads TGTGCCAGCAGCACCCGACGGGCCCTGGATACGCAGTATTTT. Translating gives CASSTRRALDTQYF. Together with reference TRBV7-9 and TRBJ2-3, the CDR3 gives the full variable domain: DTGVSQNPRHKITKRGQNVTFRCDPISEHNRLYWYRQTLGQGPEFLTYFQNEAQLEKSRLLSDRFSAERPKGSFSTLEIQRTEQGDSAMYLCASSTRRALDTQYFGPGTRLTVL.

The chain combines TRBV7-2 with TRBJ1-4; TRBD1 might be the D (5 bases). V shed 7 bases and J shed 5 bases, with 20 bases lying between them. The CDR3 is 16 residues long. Germline values: CDR1 SGHTA, CDR2 FQGNSA. The CDR3 here is CASTLSPGRTNEKLFF. Here the CDR3 DNA reads TGTGCCAGCACCCTGAGTCCGGGGCGGACGAATGAAAAACTGTTTTTT.

V gene TRBV5-1 combines with J gene TRBJ2-7; 9 nucleotides match TRBD1. Germline-derived CDR1 and CDR2 are SGHRS and YFSETQ. With 3 bases clipped from V and 3 bases from J, the junction kept 4 bases outside the gene matches. The CDR3 extends over 14 amino acids. The CDR3 is CASSSGTGNYEQYF. CDR3 DNA sequence: TGCGCCAGCAGCTCCGGGACAGGGAACTACGAGCAGTACTTC.

The V gene is TRBV7-3, the J gene TRBJ1-1; D is possibly TRBD1 (6 bases). The CDR3 is 15 residues long. Trimming removed 1 base from V and 8 bases from J, with 17 bases in between. Looked up from germline, CDR1 is SGHTA and CDR2 is FQGTGA. The DNA for the CDR3 is TGTGCCAGCAGCTTAAGGTCCCAGGGGAGGGGAGAAGCTTTCTTT. Its translation is CASSLRSQGRGEAFF.

This clone was seen just once. The rearrangement joins TRBV11-2 to TRBJ2-6; weak D call: TRBD2 (5 bases). This CDR3 has 13 amino acids. Germline V gene data show CDR1 as SGHAT and CDR2 as FQNNGV. Trimming took 11 bases from V and 2 from J, leaving 10 bases between them. CDR3 sequence reads: CACGLPGANVLTF. In nucleotides, the CDR3 is TGTGCCTGCGGACTCCCTGGGGCCAACGTCCTGACTTTC.

The J gene is TRBJ2-5, the V gene TRBV7-9; no reliable D call. Germline V CDR1 and CDR2: SEHNR, FQNEAQ (reference sequence). The CDR3 loop spans 14 amino acids. V lost 2 bases and J 2 bases, leaving 9 bases between the germline ends. CDR3 nucleotides: TGTGCCAGCAGCTTACTATCCAAGCAAGAGACCCAGTACTTC. This sequence encodes CASSLLSKQETQYF.

This sequence joins TRBV27 and TRBJ2-7; perhaps D is TRBD1 or TRBD2 (5 bases each). V lost 2 bases to trimming and J lost 3 bases, with 17 bases between them. The CDR3 is 16 residues long. The germline CDR1 and CDR2 sequences are MNHEY and SMNVEV (reference sequence). The DNA for the CDR3 is TGTGCCAGCAGTTTAGGAGATCCGGGACGGAACTACGAGCAGTACTTC. Translated: CASSLGDPGRNYEQYF.

The genes are TRBV11-3 and TRBJ2-5; D is possibly TRBD1 or TRBD2 (5 bases each). Germline V gives CDR1 SGHNT, CDR2 YENEEA. The CDR3 contains 15 residues. The V end lost 1 base, the J end lost 1 base, and 10 bases lay between the germline ends. In DNA form, the CDR3 reads TGTGCCAGCAGCTTAGCCGGGACCCCCCAAGAGACCCAGTACTTC. The encoded protein is CASSLAGTPQETQYF. The variable domain in full, completed from reference TRBV11-3 and TRBJ2-5, reads EAGVVQSPRYKIIEKKQPVAFWCNPISGHNTLYWYLQNLGQGPELLIRYENEEAVDDSQLPKDRFSAERLKGVDSTLKIQPAELGDSAVYLCASSLAGTPQETQYFGPGTRLLVL.

This clone was counted a few times. This sequence joins TRBV27 and TRBJ2-4, with 15 bases that match TRBD2. Germline V gene lookup returns CDR1 MNHEY and CDR2 SMNVEV (reference sequence). There are 13 residues in the CDR3. V lost 6 bases to trimming and J lost 10 bases; unmatched junction nucleotides: 1. DNA for the CDR3: TGTGCCAGCAGGGGGACTAGCGGGAGGATTCAGTACTTC. It yields the protein CASRGTSGRIQYF.

The chain couples TRBV6-1 to TRBJ2-2, with 13 positions matching TRBD2. The CDR3 spans 15 residues. Germline lookup yields CDR1 MNHNS and CDR2 SASEGT. The junction had 3 bases not matched to a gene; V was cut back by 6 bases and J by 5 bases. Here the CDR3 DNA reads TGTGCCAGCAGGTGGACTAGCGGGGGTACCGGGGAGCTGTTTTTT. This sequence encodes CASRWTSGGTGELFF.

J is TRBJ1-2 and V is TRBV2; TRBD1 matches 10 bases. From germline, CDR1 is SNHLY and CDR2 FYNNEI. Trimming removed 5 bases from V and 8 bases from J; junction bases left unmatched: 5. The CDR3 is 13 amino acids. In DNA form, the CDR3 reads TGTGCCAGCAGTTGGGGACAGGGGAACGGCTACACCTTC. It codes for CASSWGQGNGYTF.

This chain joins TRBV10-3 and TRBJ1-5; 9 positions match TRBD1. From germline, CDR1 is ENHRY and CDR2 SYGVKD. V lost 8 bases to trimming and J lost 4 bases; unmatched junction nucleotides: 3. This CDR3 spans 13 amino acids. The CDR3 nucleotides read TGTGCCATCGGACAGGGGAGGAATCAGCCCCAGCATTTT. It yields the protein CAIGQGRNQPQHF.

V and J are TRBV6-5 and TRBJ1-2, with 7 bases fitting TRBD1. The germline gives CDR1 MNHEY, CDR2 SVGAGI. Trimming took 1 base from V and 2 from J; bases not matched to a gene: 4. This CDR3 is built from 15 residues. CDR3 protein: CASSYYDRVNYGYTF. The CDR3 nucleotides read TGTGCCAGCAGTTACTATGACAGGGTGAACTATGGCTACACCTTC.

V usage is TRBV7-6 and J usage is TRBJ2-2; D call uncertain. From germline, CDR1 is SGHVS and CDR2 FNYEAQ. The CDR3 totals 14 residues. The V and J ends lost 5 bases and 3 bases respectively, with 10 bases between them. CDR3 sequence: CASSDLVDTGELFF. CDR3 in DNA: TGTGCCAGCAGCGACTTGGTGGACACCGGGGAGCTGTTTTTT.

The J gene is TRBJ2-1, the V gene TRBV11-3; TRBD2 matches 15 bases. The V and J ends lost 5 bases and 7 bases, in that order; junction bases with no gene match: 3. The germline gives CDR1 SGHNT, CDR2 YENEEA. CDR3 length equals 15 residues. The CDR3 sequence: CASSVGLAGGNEQFF. CDR3 nucleotides: TGTGCCAGCAGCGTAGGACTAGCGGGGGGGAATGAGCAGTTCTTC. The entire variable domain, with the rest obtained from reference TRBV11-3 and TRBJ2-1, is as follows: EAGVVQSPRYKIIEKKQPVAFWCNPISGHNTLYWYLQNLGQGPELLIRYENEEAVDDSQLPKDRFSAERLKGVDSTLKIQPAELGDSAVYLCASSVGLAGGNEQFFGPGTRLTVL.

This clone appeared once. The gene calls are TRBV4-1 and TRBJ1-4; D ambiguous. Germline CDR1 and CDR2: MGHRA and YSYEKL. The CDR3 consists of 15 residues. Deletions cut 0 bases from V and 0 bases from J, with 5 bases between. In nucleotides, the CDR3 is TGCGCCAGCAGCCAAGATCAAACAACTAATGAAAAACTGTTTTTT. Protein: CASSQDQTTNEKLFF.

This sequence joins TRBV5-6 and TRBJ2-3; TRBD1 agrees at 7 bases. The CDR3 is 16 amino acids. J lost 0 bases, V lost 3 bases, and 7 bases had no gene match. Germline V gives CDR1 SGHDT, CDR2 YYEEEE. DNA for the CDR3: TGTGCCAGCAGCTCCGAGGGGGCGCGAAGCACAGATACGCAGTATTTT. This encodes CASSSEGARSTDTQYF.